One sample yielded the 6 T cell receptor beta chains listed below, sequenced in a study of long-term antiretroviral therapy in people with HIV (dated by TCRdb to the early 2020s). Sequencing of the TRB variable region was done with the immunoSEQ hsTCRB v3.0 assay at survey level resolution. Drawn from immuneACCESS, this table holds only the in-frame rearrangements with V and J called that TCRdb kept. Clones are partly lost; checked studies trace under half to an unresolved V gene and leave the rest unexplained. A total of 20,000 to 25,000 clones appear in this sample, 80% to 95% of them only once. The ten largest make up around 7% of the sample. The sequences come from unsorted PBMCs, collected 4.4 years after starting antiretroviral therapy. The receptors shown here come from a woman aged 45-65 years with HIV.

This CDR3 reads CAWGPRGGALGTQYF. The CDR3 DNA is TGTGCCTGGGGCCCCAGGGGGGGGGCATTGGGGACGCAGTATTTT. This rearrangement joins TRBV30 to TRBJ2-3; D assignment may be TRBD1 or TRBD2 (7 bases each). The CDR3 is 15 residues long. V gave up 5 bases and J gave up 9 bases, with 24 bases separating them. CDR1 is GTSNPN, CDR2 SVGIG, per germline (reference sequence).

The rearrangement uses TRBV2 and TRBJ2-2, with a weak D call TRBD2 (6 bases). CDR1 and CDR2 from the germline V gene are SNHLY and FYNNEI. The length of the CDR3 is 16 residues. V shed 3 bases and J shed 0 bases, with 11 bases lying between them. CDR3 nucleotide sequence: TGTGCCAGCAGTGAGGACTACCTCTCGAACACCGGGGAGCTGTTTTTT. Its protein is CASSEDYLSNTGELFF.

The CDR3 spells CASSDRAYEQYF. The DNA for the CDR3 is TGTGCCAGCAGTGATAGGGCCTACGAGCAGTACTTC. The chain employs TRBV6-1 and TRBJ2-7; D uncertain. Germline V gives CDR1 MNHNS, CDR2 SASEGT. V was cut by 3 bases and J by 2 bases, with 5 bases left in between. There are 12 residues in the CDR3.

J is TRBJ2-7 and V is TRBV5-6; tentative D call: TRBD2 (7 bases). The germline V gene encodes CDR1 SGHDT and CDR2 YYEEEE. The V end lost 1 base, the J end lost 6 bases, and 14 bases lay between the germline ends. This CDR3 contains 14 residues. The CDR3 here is CASSLMQGGGEQYF. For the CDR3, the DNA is TGTGCCAGCAGCTTGATGCAGGGAGGGGGCGAGCAGTACTTC.

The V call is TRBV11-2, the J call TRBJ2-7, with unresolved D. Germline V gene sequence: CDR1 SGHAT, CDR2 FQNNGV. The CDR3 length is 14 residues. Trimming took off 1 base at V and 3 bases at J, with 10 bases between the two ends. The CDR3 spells CASSLVPELYEQYF. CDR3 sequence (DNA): TGTGCCAGCAGCTTAGTCCCGGAACTCTACGAGCAGTACTTC.

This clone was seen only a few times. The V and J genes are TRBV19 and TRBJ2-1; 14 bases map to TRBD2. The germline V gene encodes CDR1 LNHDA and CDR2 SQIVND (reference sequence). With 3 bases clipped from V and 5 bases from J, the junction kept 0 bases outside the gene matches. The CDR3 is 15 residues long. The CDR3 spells CASSMGLAGDNEQFF. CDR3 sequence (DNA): TGTGCCAGTAGTATGGGACTAGCGGGGGACAATGAGCAGTTCTTC. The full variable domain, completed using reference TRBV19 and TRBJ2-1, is DGGITQSPKYLFRKEGQNVTLSCEQNLNHDAMYWYRQDPGQGLRLIYYSQIVNDFQKGDIAEGYSVSREKKESFPLTVTSAQKNPTAFYLCASSMGLAGDNEQFFGPGTRLTVL.